These T cell receptor beta chains were read from a single sample in a study of control samples from healthy donors and cancer patients. Assay: immunoSEQ multiplex PCR; the TCRdb copy retains only in-frame clones and omits some. The sample shows around 180,000 clones, approximately 94% of them seen only once. The sample consisted of blood. The receptors were sampled from a woman under 30 in good health. The CDR3 runs from the conserved cysteine through the conserved F or W. D genes are given only for firm matches. Clone size, where shown, is once, few, many, or a class for clones that have expanded.

J gene | clone size | V gene | D gene | CDR3 DNA | CDR3 protein
TRBJ1-4 | . | TRBV5-6 | . | TGTGCCAGCAGCTTGTACGGACTTGCAACTAATGAAAAACTGTTTTTT | CASSLYGLATNEKLFF
TRBJ2-3 | . | TRBV5-1 | TRBD1 | TGCGCCAGCAGCCTCTATTCGACAGGGGCAGATACGCAGTATTTT | CASSLYSTGADTQYF
TRBJ2-3 | . | TRBV27 | . | TGTGCCAGCAGTTTATGGGGCCGTGATACGCAGTATTTT | CASSLWGRDTQYF
TRBJ1-5 | . | TRBV19 | . | TGTGCCAGTAGTACGGCCAGGGGCAATCAGCCCCAGCATTTT | CASSTARGNQPQHF
TRBJ2-5 | . | TRBV2 | . | TGTGCCAGCAGTGAATCTAGCGAACTGGCCCAGTACTTC | CASSESSELAQYF
TRBJ2-2 | once | TRBV7-3 | . | TGTGCCAGCAGCGTCCAGGGTACCGGGGAGCTGTTTTTT | CASSVQGTGELFF
TRBJ1-4 | once | TRBV18 | TRBD1 | TGTGCCAGCTCACCACTCCAGGGGGCGTCAGGAGAAAAACTGTTTTTT | CASSPLQGASGEKLFF
TRBJ1-4 | . | TRBV25-1 | . | TGTGCCAGCAGTGAATGGAAGGGCCGGGCAACTAATGAAAAACTGTTTTTT | CASSEWKGRATNEKLFF
TRBJ1-3 | . | TRBV6-6 | . | TGTGCCAGCGGAACAGCCGGAAACACCATATATTTT | CASGTAGNTIYF
TRBJ2-2 | . | TRBV4-1 | . | TGCGCCAGCAGCCCTCCACTTACCGGGGAGCTGTTTTTT | CASSPPLTGELFF
TRBJ1-2 | . | TRBV5-1 | TRBD1 | TGCGCCAGCAGGTCCCCTTCAGAGGGGGCTGGCTACACCTTC | CASRSPSEGAGYTF
TRBJ1-2 | . | TRBV10-1 | TRBD1 | TGCGCCAGCAGTGAAGCAGGGGGCTATGGCTACACCTTC | CASSEAGGYGYTF
TRBJ2-7 | . | TRBV18 | TRBD1 | TGTGCCAGCTCACCACGGACAGGGGCCCACGAGCAGTACTTC | CASSPRTGAHEQYF
TRBJ2-3 | . | TRBV20-1 | . | TGCAGTGCTAGTGGCACAGATACGCAGTATTTT | CSASGTDTQYF
TRBJ2-1 | . | TRBV7-2 | . | TGTGCCAGCAGCGGAGACAAGAGCTCCTACAATGAGCAGTTCTTC | CASSGDKSSYNEQFF
TRBJ1-1 | once | TRBV6-5 | TRBD1 | TGTGCCAGCAGGATCCCAGGGGGCACTGAAGCTTTCTTT | CASRIPGGTEAFF
TRBJ1-1 | few | TRBV28 | . | TGTGCCAGCGGGTTCGGACAGATAAACACTGAAGCTTTCTTT | CASGFGQINTEAFF
TRBJ2-1 | . | TRBV5-6 | TRBD2 | TGTGCCAGCAGCTTTAGCGGGAGTTATGAGCAGTTCTTC | CASSFSGSYEQFF
TRBJ2-7 | . | TRBV10-1 | TRBD2 | TGCGCCAGCAGTAAGACTAGCGTCAACGAGCAGTACTTC | CASSKTSVNEQYF
TRBJ2-1 | . | TRBV5-5 | . | TGTGCCAGCAGCTTGAACTCCTACAATGAGCAGTTCTTC | CASSLNSYNEQFF
TRBJ2-7 | . | TRBV2 | TRBD1 | TGTGCCAGCAGCGACAGGGGAGGCCTCTACGAGCAGTACTTC | CASSDRGGLYEQYF
TRBJ1-5 | . | TRBV19 | TRBD1 | TGTGCCAGTAGTGGACGACGACCGGGACAGAAGGGCAATCAGCCCCAGCATTTT | CASSGRRPGQKGNQPQHF
TRBJ2-1 | . | TRBV18 | . | TGTGCCAGCTCACCACTAAGGGACGGTGGGGGCAATGAGCAGTTCTTC | CASSPLRDGGGNEQFF
TRBJ2-2 | . | TRBV28 | TRBD1 | TGTGCCAGCAGTTTGCCCCGGGACAGATCCTCCGGGGAGCTGTTTTTT | CASSLPRDRSSGELFF
TRBJ2-7 | . | TRBV9 | TRBD1 | TGTGCCAGCAACGCCGGGACAGGGGACTACGAGCAGTACTTC | CASNAGTGDYEQYF
TRBJ2-1 | . | TRBV18 | TRBD2 | TGTGCCAGCTCACCACCTTCGCTAGCGGGAGTTTACAATGAGCAGTTCTTC | CASSPPSLAGVYNEQFF
TRBJ1-1 | . | TRBV18 | . | TGTGCCAGCTCGTCACAGGGAGGTGGGCCTGAAGCTTTCTTT | CASSSQGGGPEAFF
TRBJ1-1 | once | TRBV6-5 | . | TGTGCCAGCAGCCGGGGACAGAACACTGAAGCTTTCTTT | CASSRGQNTEAFF
TRBJ1-5 | . | TRBV6-2/TRBV6-3 | . | TGTGCCAGCAGTCTACCGGGACTCAGAGGGGAGGGTCAGCCCCAGCATTTT | CASSLPGLRGEGQPQHF
TRBJ2-3 | . | TRBV5-8 | TRBD1 | TGTGCCAGCAGCTTACGTCCGGGACAGGGCCTCACAGATACGCAGTATTTT | CASSLRPGQGLTDTQYF
TRBJ2-7 | . | TRBV28 | . | TGTGCCAGCAGTCTAGGAGGCTCGACCTACGAGCAGTACTTC | CASSLGGSTYEQYF
TRBJ1-2 | . | TRBV19 | . | TGTGCCAGTAGGAGGACAGACTCAGCTAACTATGGCTACACCTTC | CASRRTDSANYGYTF
TRBJ2-1 | . | TRBV3-1/TRBV3-2 | . | TGTGCCAGCAGCCTGCGGGGAGTGGATGAGCAGTTCTTC | CASSLRGVDEQFF
TRBJ2-7 | . | TRBV10-3 | . | TGTGCCACGATCCCAGACAGGAAAGACTACGAGCAGTACTTC | CATIPDRKDYEQYF
TRBJ1-5 | . | TRBV4-1 | TRBD1 | TGCGCCAGCAGCCGCCTCAAGGGGGGCCCAGGGGGTCATCAGCCCCAGCATTTT | CASSRLKGGPGGHQPQHF
TRBJ2-5 | . | TRBV29-1 | . | TGCAGCGTTGTAGGCAGTCAAGAGACCCAGTACTTC | CSVVGSQETQYF
TRBJ1-5 | . | TRBV6-5 | TRBD1 | TGTGCCAGCAGCATGGGGACAGGGGAAGGTCAGCCCCAGCATTTT | CASSMGTGEGQPQHF
TRBJ2-2 | once | TRBV11-3 | . | TGTGCCAGCAGCTTAGAAGAGAACACCGGGGAGCTGTTTTTT | CASSLEENTGELFF
TRBJ1-3 | . | TRBV23-1 | . | TGCGCCAGCAGTCCCACCGTCAAAGGCAGAGGGGGAAACACCATATATTTT | CASSPTVKGRGGNTIYF
TRBJ1-2 | . | TRBV24-1 | TRBD1 | TGTGCCACCAGTCAAAAGGGGGCGTATGGCTACACCTTC | CATSQKGAYGYTF
TRBJ2-5 | once | TRBV13 | . | TGTGCCAGCAGCTCTAAGAAGGCGGGTGGGGAGACCCAGTACTTC | CASSSKKAGGETQYF
TRBJ1-2 | . | TRBV15 | . | TGTGCCACCAGCAGAGATGGGCCGAGGGGCTACACCTTC | CATSRDGPRGYTF
TRBJ2-2 | . | TRBV24-1 | . | TGTGCCACCAGTGAACACGTGAACACCGGGGAGCTGTTTTTT | CATSEHVNTGELFF
TRBJ1-1 | . | TRBV5-6 | TRBD1 | TGTGCCAGCAGCCGGACAGGGGGCGCTTACACTGAAGCTTTCTTT | CASSRTGGAYTEAFF
TRBJ1-5 | . | TRBV19 | . | TGTGCCAGTAGTATTAGTGGGGCTGGGGCCCAGCATTTT | CASSISGAGAQHF
TRBJ2-5 | . | TRBV27 | TRBD2 | TGTGCCAGCAGTTTAGTGGCGGGGGTGAAATTAGAGACCCAGTACTTC | CASSLVAGVKLETQYF